Following are 5 T cell receptor beta chains from one sample sequenced in a study of PD-L1 blockade in urothelial cancer (TCRdb year 2017). Reading the label with the study, this specimen's time point is: pretreatment peripheral blood. The library came from the immunoSEQ multiplex PCR assay. TCRdb took over this immuneACCESS table, retaining in-frame rearrangements with V and J assigned. Such tables are incomplete; in checked studies, under half of the missing clones stem from an unresolved V gene, and the remainder is unexplained. The sample table lists tens of thousands of clones, about 83% of them with a count of one. Approximately 2% of the sample rests with the top ten. The sequenced sample was PBMCs, obtained around atezolizumab (anti-PD-L1) treatment. The source of these receptors is a man aged 55 to 69 with urothelial cancer.

This clone came up a few times. The chain is built from TRBV6-1 and TRBJ1-2, with TRBD1 matching 8 bases. Per the germline V gene, CDR1 is MNHNS and CDR2 is SASEGT. J gave up 4 bases and V 2 bases, and 12 bases lay outside the gene matches. The CDR3 spans 17 residues. CDR3 region: CASSETRDRGRRYGYTF. CDR3 bases: TGTGCCAGCAGTGAAACCCGAGACAGGGGTCGGCGCTATGGCTACACCTTC.

The chain uses TRBV5-1 and TRBJ2-6, with D possibly TRBD2 on 7 matching bases. Germline V gene sequence: CDR1 SGHRS, CDR2 YFSETQ. The CDR3 totals 16 residues. V was shortened by 4 bases and J by 0 bases, with 11 bases between the two germline ends. The CDR3 nucleotides are TGCGCCAGCAGCGGGGGGGCGATCTCTGGGGCCAACGTCCTGACTTTC. Protein: CASSGGAISGANVLTF. Based on the CDR3 plus reference TRBV5-1 and TRBJ2-6, the full variable domain is KAGVTQTPRYLIKTRGQQVTLSCSPISGHRSVSWYQQTPGQGLQFLFEYFSETQRNKGNFPGRFSGRQFSNSRSEMNVSTLELGDSALYLCASSGGAISGANVLTFGAGSRLTVL.

This CDR3 is CASSLFRGMDTEAFF. CDR3 DNA: TGTGCCAGCAGCTTGTTCAGGGGGATGGACACTGAAGCTTTCTTT. The rearrangement joins TRBV5-4 to TRBJ1-1; 7 nucleotides align to TRBD1. Germline trimming cut 1 base from V and 3 bases from J; bases unmatched to any gene: 6. The CDR3 totals 15 residues. CDR1 and CDR2 from the germline V gene are SGHNT and YYREEE (reference sequence). The whole variable domain, remainder taken from reference TRBV5-4 and TRBJ1-1, is ETGVTQSPTHLIKTRGQQVTLRCSSQSGHNTVSWYQQALGQGPQFIFQYYREEENGRGNFPPRFSGLQFPNYSSELNVNALELDDSALYLCASSLFRGMDTEAFFGQGTRLTVV.

The chain carries TRBV6-5 and TRBJ2-2; 10 nucleotides agree with TRBD1. This CDR3 spans 15 amino acids. Germline CDR1 and CDR2: MNHEY and SVGAGI. V lost 7 bases and J lost 2; bases outside the gene matches: 4. The CDR3 nucleotides are TGTGCCAGCACGAAGACAGGGGGCAACACCGGGGAGCTGTTTTTT. Translating gives CASTKTGGNTGELFF.

J is TRBJ2-1 and V is TRBV5-4, with 9 bases that match TRBD1. V gave up 4 bases and J gave up 7 bases; unmatched junction bases: 6. Germline V CDR1 and CDR2: SGHNT, YYREEE (reference sequence). The CDR3 has 14 amino acids. The CDR3: CASSRGTGRNEQFF. The CDR3 region has the DNA TGTGCCAGCAGCAGGGGGACAGGGAGGAATGAGCAGTTCTTC.